This TCR beta chain was captured in a study of blood T cell repertoires in COVID-19. Original analysis: Reference gene primer amplification gave nucleated cell count estimates. Libraries were prepared by immunoSEQ multiplex PCR; TCRdb keeps only in-frame clonotypes and omits some of them. V, J and clone size were drawn from that table, and D and trimming were deduced from the DNA. The sample shows more than 80,000 clones, approximately 82% of them seen only once. The receptor comes from a man in his fifties with active or convalescent COVID-19. The sequenced sample was peripheral blood.

CDR3 in DNA: TGTGCCAGCAGTCCCGGGACAGGGGGCGCGTATGGCTACACCTTC. Translated, it gives CASSPGTGGAYGYTF. This chain links TRBV6-5 with TRBJ1-2, with 12 bases matching TRBD1. The V gene's germline CDR1 is MNHEY and CDR2 SVGAGI. V shed 5 bases and J 5 bases; nucleotides not matched to a gene: 6. This CDR3 region has 15 residues.